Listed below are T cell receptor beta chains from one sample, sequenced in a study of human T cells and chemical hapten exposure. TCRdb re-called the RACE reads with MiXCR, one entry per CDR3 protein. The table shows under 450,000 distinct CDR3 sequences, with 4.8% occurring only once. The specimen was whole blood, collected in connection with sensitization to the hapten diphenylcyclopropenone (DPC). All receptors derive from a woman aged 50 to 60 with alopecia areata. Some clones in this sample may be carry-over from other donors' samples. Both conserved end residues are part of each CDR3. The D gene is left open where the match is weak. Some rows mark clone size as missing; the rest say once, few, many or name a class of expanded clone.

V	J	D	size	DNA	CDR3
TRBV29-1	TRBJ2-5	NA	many	TGCAGCGCTCAGGGAGGGGGCTGGCGAGAGACCCAGTACTTC	CSAQGGGWRETQYF
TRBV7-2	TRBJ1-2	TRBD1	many	TGTGCCAGCAGCTTAGCTTTAGGACAGGGTAACTATGGCTACACCTTC	CASSLALGQGNYGYTF
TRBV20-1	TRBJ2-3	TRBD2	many	TGCAGTGCGGCGGGGCTAGCGGGGCTCACAGATACGCAGTATTTT	CSAAGLAGLTDTQYF
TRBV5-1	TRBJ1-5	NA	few	TGCGCCAGCAGCCCTGGGACGGGGGTTCATCAGCCCCAGCATTTT	CASSPGTGVHQPQHF
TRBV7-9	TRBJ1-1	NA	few	TGTGCCAGCAGCTTATCGCCAGGGAACACTGAAGCTTTCTTT	CASSLSPGNTEAFF
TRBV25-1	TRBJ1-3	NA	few	TGTGCCAGCAGTGAATTGGAGGGACTCCCCGGATTCTCTGGAAACACCATATATTTT	CASSELEGLPGFSGNTIYF
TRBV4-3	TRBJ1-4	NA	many	TGCGCCAGCAGCCAAAGCGGGGAAAAACTGTTTTTT	CASSQSGEKLFF
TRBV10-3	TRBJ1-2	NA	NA	TGTGCCATCAGTGAGTCGAAGAGCATTCTCCTCTATGGCTACACCTTC	CAISESKSILLYGYTF
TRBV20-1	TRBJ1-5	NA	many	TGCAGTGCTCAACCAGGGGCTGGGGATCAGCCCCAGCATTTT	CSAQPGAGDQPQHF
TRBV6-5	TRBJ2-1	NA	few	TGTGCCAGCAGTTACTCGATAACTAGCAGGCTCTACAATGAGCAGTTCTTC	CASSYSITSRLYNEQFF
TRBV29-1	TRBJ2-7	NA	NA	TGCAGCGTTGATAGTTGGACAGCGGGAGAGCAGTACTTC	CSVDSWTAGEQYF
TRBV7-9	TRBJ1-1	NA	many	TGTGCCAGCAGCCCGGCGGGCGATGAAGCTTTCTTT	CASSPAGDEAFF
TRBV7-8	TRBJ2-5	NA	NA	TGTGCCAGCAGCTTAAGTCCCGGCCCCTTTGGAGGGCCAGAGACCCAGTACTTC	CASSLSPGPFGGPETQYF
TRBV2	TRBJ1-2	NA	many	TGTGCCAGCAGACTGGACAGCTATGGCTACACCTTC	CASRLDSYGYTF
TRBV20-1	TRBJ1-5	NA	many	TGCAGTGCTAGAGAGCCAGGGAGCAATCAGCCCCAGCATTTT	CSAREPGSNQPQHF
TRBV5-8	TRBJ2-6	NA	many	TGTGCCAGCAGCTTGGAGTCTATCTCTGGGGCCAACGTCCTGACTTTC	CASSLESISGANVLTF
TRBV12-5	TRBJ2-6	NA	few	TGTGCTAGTGGTCGCTCTGGGGCCAACGTCCTGACTTTC	CASGRSGANVLTF
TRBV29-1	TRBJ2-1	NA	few	TGCAGCGTACCACCCCGACTAGGAGGGACACGGGAGCAGTTCTTC	CSVPPRLGGTREQFF
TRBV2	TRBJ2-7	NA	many	TGTGCCAGCAGTGATGGGGCCTTCGGCTACTACGAGCAGTACTTC	CASSDGAFGYYEQYF
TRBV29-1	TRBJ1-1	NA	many	TGCAGCGTTTGGGGGCGGGGGGCCGCTGAAGCTTTCTTT	CSVWGRGAAEAFF
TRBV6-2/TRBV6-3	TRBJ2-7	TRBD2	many	TGTGCCAGCATGAAAGCGGGAGGAAGGTACGAGCAGTACTTC	CASMKAGGRYEQYF
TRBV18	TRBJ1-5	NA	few	TGTGCCAGCTCAGGGTCAGCTAATAGCAATCAGCCCCAGCATTTT	CASSGSANSNQPQHF
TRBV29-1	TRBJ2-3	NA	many	TGCAGCGTTCAGACTGGCACAGATACGCAGTATTTT	CSVQTGTDTQYF
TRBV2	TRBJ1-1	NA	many	TGTGCCAGCAGTCCGCGGACAGTCTCCGTGACTGAAGCTTTCTTT	CASSPRTVSVTEAFF
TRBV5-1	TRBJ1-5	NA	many	TGCGCCAGCAGCTTGGACGGGGGGGAGGTGCCCCAGCATTTT	CASSLDGGEVPQHF
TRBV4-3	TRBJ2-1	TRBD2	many	TGCGCCAGCAGCCAAGACCCCCCTAGCGGGAGGGCCTACAATGAGCAGTTCTTC	CASSQDPPSGRAYNEQFF
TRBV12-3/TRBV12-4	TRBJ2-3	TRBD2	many	TGTGCCAGCAGGCCCCTAGCGGGAGGGCCGTCAGATACGCAGTATTTT	CASRPLAGGPSDTQYF
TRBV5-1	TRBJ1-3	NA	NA	TGCGCCAGCAGCTTGGCAAACGATGGAAACACCATATATTTT	CASSLANDGNTIYF
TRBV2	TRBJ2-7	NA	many	TGTGCCAGCACCTCCCCGGGGGGACAGGTCTCCTACGAGCAGTACTTC	CASTSPGGQVSYEQYF
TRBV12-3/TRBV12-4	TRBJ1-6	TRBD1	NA	TGTGCCAGCAGTTGGGGGACAGTATCCCTCCACTTT	CASSWGTVSLHF
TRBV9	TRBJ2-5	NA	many	TGTGCCAGCAGCGTAGGAAGGCGGGCCAAGACGGAAGAGACCCAGTACTTC	CASSVGRRAKTEETQYF
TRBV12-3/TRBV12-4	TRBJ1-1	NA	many	TGTGCCACGGGGAGCAGGGTGGAATCTGAAGCTTTCTTT	CATGSRVESEAFF
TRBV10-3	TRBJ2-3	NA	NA	TGTGCCATCAGTGAGCAGGGTACCGCAGATACGCAGTATTTT	CAISEQGTADTQYF
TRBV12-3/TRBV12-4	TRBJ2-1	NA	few	TGTGCCAGCAGCCCCTTTGGGCGCCCATCTCTATACAATGAGCAGTTCTTC	CASSPFGRPSLYNEQFF
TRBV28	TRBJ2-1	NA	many	TGTGCCAGCACGGAGAGGGGGTACAATGAGCAGTTCTTC	CASTERGYNEQFF
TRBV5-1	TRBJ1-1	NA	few	TGCGCCAGCAGCCCGGGACATTTGAACACTGAAGCTTTCTTT	CASSPGHLNTEAFF